This T cell receptor beta chain was observed in a study of T cells expressing NK-cell markers (dated by TCRdb to the early 2020s). About the full investigation: Three sorted T-cell subsets (CD3+CD56+NKG2C+, CD3+CD56+NKG2C- and CD3+CD56-NKG2C+) from under 10 donors had their TCR beta-chain repertoires profiled. Of the eight sequenced donors, seven were found to be HCMV-seropositive and one was found to be HCMV-seronegative. Sequencing of the libraries produced 2 x 150 bp reads on Illumina HiSeq 2000/2500, MiSeq or NextSeq. All eight donors whose samples were sequenced were randomly selected healthy volunteers, three of them men and five women.

Paper-wide results and their limitations: Those dominant clonotypes were again the most abundant among CD3+CD56-NKG2C+ cells in a handful of donors, at 28.3-60.1%. In several donors, the dominant CD3+CD56+NKG2C+ clonotypes were found to rank among the top 10 CD8+ clonotypes and to make up about 1.0-7.5% of CD8+ T cells. Whether the expanded NKG2C-expressing T cell clones were specific for HCMV antigens was left unclear.

Taken from cysteine to phenylalanine, the CDR3 has 14 residues. No DNA sequence is on record. For CDR1 and CDR2, the germline V gene lists MNHEY and SVGAGI. Sequencing relied on an Illumina HiSeq 2000. The TCR beta cDNA libraries were made using 5'RACE template switching, a step that added both a universal primer site and unique molecular identifiers. cDNA synthesis was primed from the TCR beta constant segment and was followed by two successive PCR amplification steps. Processing in the source paper ran as follows. MIGEC was used to demultiplex reads and group reads by UMI, and MiTCR was used to assemble and quantify clonotypes. To remove erroneous sequences, TCR cDNA sequences were retained only when supported by two or more reads. The tcR package was used for downstream repertoire analysis, with clonotypes matched between fractions based on CDR3 nucleotide sequence plus V segment. VDJmatch was used to annotate antigen specificity against VDJdb, with one amino acid substitution allowed in CDR3. TCRdb reprocessed the reads into one record per CDR3 protein sequence, lacking DNA. For this entry, the V and J calls and clone size follow TCRdb and not the study's own pipeline. This specimen's table enumerates 300,000 to 500,000 distinct CDR3 sequences. The top ten clones comprise 9.5% to 12% of the sample.

In the case of this clonotype: Its antigen has not been determined.

HCMV-specific IgG was detected in serum with a commercial ELISA kit to determine HCMV serostatus. Peripheral blood mononuclear cells were isolated from blood by Ficoll density gradient centrifugation. Sequences were obtained from blood T cells: a sorted CD56 or NKG2C T cell subset, CD4+ or CD8+ T cells, or bulk PBMC T cells (not recorded which). This sequence originates from a woman between 45 and 65 years old in good health. Donor details come from another sample of the same person, matched by shared clones. The V and J segments used are TRBV6-5 and TRBJ2-1. The CDR3 protein: CASSRLKGLGEQFF.